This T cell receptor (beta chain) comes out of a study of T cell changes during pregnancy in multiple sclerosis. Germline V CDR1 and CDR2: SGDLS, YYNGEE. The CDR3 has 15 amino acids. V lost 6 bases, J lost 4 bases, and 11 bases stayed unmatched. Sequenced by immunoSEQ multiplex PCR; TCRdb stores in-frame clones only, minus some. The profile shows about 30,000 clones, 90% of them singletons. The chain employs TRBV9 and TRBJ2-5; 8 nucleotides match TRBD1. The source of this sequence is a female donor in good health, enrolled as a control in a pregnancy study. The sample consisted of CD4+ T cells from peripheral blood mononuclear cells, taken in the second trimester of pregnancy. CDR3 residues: CASTKTGVVGETQYF. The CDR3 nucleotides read TGTGCCAGCACTAAGACAGGGGTGGTTGGAGAGACCCAGTACTTC.